What follows are 30 T cell receptor beta chains derived from one specimen sequenced in a study of shared clonotypes between healthy human individuals. Clones were read by immunoSEQ multiplex PCR, and TCRdb kept only the in-frame ones, dropping some. The sample carries fewer than 850,000 clones, about 96% recorded once. CD45RO negativity and positive selection for CCR7 defined naive CD8 cells, a population that excluded terminally differentiated effector memory CD45RA+ cells. Sequencing was done on a sample of naive CD8+ T cells sorted from blood. These receptor sequences come from a man aged 25 to 40 in good health.

This clone has a single count. This specimen includes other DNA sequences encoding the same CDR3. The V and J genes are TRBV2 and TRBJ2-7; D remains ambiguous. Trimming removed 3 bases from V and 0 bases from J, with 6 bases in between. This CDR3 is 13 amino acids long. Germline values: CDR1 SNHLY, CDR2 FYNNEI. The CDR3 DNA is TGTGCCAGCAGTGATTCCGGCTCCTACGAGCAGTACTTC. Translated: CASSDSGSYEQYF.

V usage is TRBV19 and J usage is TRBJ2-5; D is unclear. Germline V gene lookup returns CDR1 LNHDA and CDR2 SQIVND (reference sequence). The CDR3 totals 15 residues. Deletions cut 9 bases from V and 0 bases from J, with 17 bases between. CDR3 loop: CASTEGKMDQETQYF. The DNA for the CDR3 is TGTGCCAGCACCGAAGGGAAGATGGACCAAGAGACCCAGTACTTC. The full variable domain, its missing parts supplied by reference TRBV19 and TRBJ2-5, is DGGITQSPKYLFRKEGQNVTLSCEQNLNHDAMYWYRQDPGQGLRLIYYSQIVNDFQKGDIAEGYSVSREKKESFPLTVTSAQKNPTAFYLCASTEGKMDQETQYFGPGTRLLVL.

J is TRBJ1-2 and V is TRBV11-2; D gene ambiguous. The V and J ends lost 1 base and 4 bases respectively, with 10 bases between them. The CDR3 is 14 residues long. Germline values: CDR1 SGHAT, CDR2 FQNNGV. In DNA form, the CDR3 reads TGTGCCAGCAGCTTAGGCCCCCTAATCTATGGCTACACCTTC. Its translation is CASSLGPLIYGYTF.

This chain connects TRBV27 to TRBJ2-3; TRBD1 aligns across 10 bases. This CDR3 has 16 residues. The germline V gene encodes CDR1 MNHEY and CDR2 SMNVEV (reference sequence). The junction had 7 bases not matched to a gene; V was cut back by 3 bases and J by 4 bases. The CDR3 DNA is TGTGCCAGCAGTTTTCTGGCGACAGGGGGCGCAGATACGCAGTATTTT. Amino acids: CASSFLATGGADTQYF.

The chain couples TRBV14 to TRBJ1-1; D perhaps matches TRBD1 (5 bases). With 4 bases removed from V and 4 bases from J, the gap between germline ends came to 10 bases. CDR3 length: 13 residues. Germline lookup yields CDR1 SGHDN and CDR2 FVKESK. The CDR3, as DNA: TGTGCCAGCAGCCTTTGGGGGATCACTGAAGCTTTCTTT. Its protein product is CASSLWGITEAFF.

This chain links TRBV4-1 with TRBJ2-7, with unresolved D. The V and J ends lost 1 base and 7 bases respectively, with 17 bases between them. This CDR3 is built from 15 residues. Germline CDR1 reads MGHRA; CDR2 reads YSYEKL. The CDR3 loop is CASSQAVDGTGEQYF. The CDR3 DNA sequence: TGCGCCAGCAGCCAAGCCGTGGACGGAACGGGTGAGCAGTACTTC.

This chain links TRBV7-8 with TRBJ2-1; a weak D match, TRBD2 (6 bases). V was pared by 1 base and J by 0 bases, with 7 bases between. Germline CDR1 reads SGHVS; CDR2 reads FQNEAQ. The CDR3 has 15 residues. The DNA of the CDR3 is TGTGCCAGCAGCTTAGTAGCGGACTCCTACAATGAGCAGTTCTTC. Protein: CASSLVADSYNEQFF.

This chain connects TRBV27 to TRBJ2-5; possibly TRBD1 or TRBD2 for D (5 bases each). CDR3 length equals 12 residues. Germline values: CDR1 MNHEY, CDR2 SMNVEV (reference sequence). V was pared by 6 bases and J by 12 bases, with 17 bases between. CDR3 coding DNA: TGTGCCAGCAGAACCCAGGGCCCGAGGGAGTACTTC. Encoded protein: CASRTQGPREYF.

The chain couples TRBV28 to TRBJ2-2, with 14 bases fitting TRBD2. The CDR3 spans 16 residues. The V gene's germline CDR1 is MDHEN and CDR2 SYDVKM. V trimming: 7 bases; J trimming: 5 bases; junction bases outside the gene matches: 6. CDR3 sequence: CASKGTSGSLTGELFF. In DNA form, the CDR3 reads TGTGCCAGCAAAGGGACTAGCGGGAGTTTGACCGGGGAGCTGTTTTTT.

V gene TRBV2 combines with J gene TRBJ1-5, with 9 bases matching TRBD1. The CDR3 runs to 14 residues. Germline V gene sequence: CDR1 SNHLY, CDR2 FYNNEI. With V trimmed by 6 bases and J by 6 bases, 6 bases remained unmatched. The CDR3: CASRRDRGAQPQHF. CDR3 DNA: TGTGCCAGCAGGAGAGACAGGGGGGCTCAGCCCCAGCATTTT. Drawing the rest from reference TRBV2 and TRBJ1-5, the complete variable domain is EPEVTQTPSHQVTQMGQEVILRCVPISNHLYFYWYRQILGQKVEFLVSFYNNEISEKSEIFDDQFSVERPDGSNFTLKIRSTKLEDSAMYFCASRRDRGAQPQHFGDGTRLSIL.

V usage is TRBV4-2 and J usage is TRBJ2-7; 7 bases map to TRBD2. J gave up 0 bases and V 3 bases, and 2 bases lay outside the gene matches. The germline V gene encodes CDR1 LGHNA and CDR2 YNFKEQ. This CDR3 region has 14 residues. CDR3 sequence (DNA): TGTGCCAGCAGCCACCAGCGGGGCTCCTACGAGCAGTACTTC. Translation gives CASSHQRGSYEQYF.

The chain recombines TRBV5-1 with TRBJ1-1; D gene ambiguous. Looked up from germline, CDR1 is SGHRS and CDR2 is YFSETQ. This CDR3 contains 16 residues. V dropped 0 bases and J dropped 0 bases, with 12 bases sitting between them. The CDR3 sequence: CASSLGGRTMNTEAFF. CDR3 DNA: TGCGCCAGCAGCTTGGGAGGACGGACCATGAACACTGAAGCTTTCTTT.

The V gene is TRBV9, the J gene TRBJ1-5; possible D gene TRBD1, 5 bases. V was pared by 4 bases and J by 4 bases, with 12 bases between. Germline V gene sequence: CDR1 SGDLS, CDR2 YYNGEE. The CDR3 is 14 residues long. The CDR3 loop reads CASSPGGRNQPQHF. CDR3 coding DNA: TGTGCCAGCAGCCCGGGGGGACGAAATCAGCCCCAGCATTTT.

The J gene is TRBJ2-7, the V gene TRBV28; 12 positions match TRBD2. In germline, CDR1 is MDHEN, CDR2 SYDVKM. J was trimmed by 3 bases and V by 4 bases; bases with no gene match: 13. The CDR3 extends over 18 amino acids. The CDR3 DNA sequence: TGTGCCAGCAGTTCCAGAATATTGACTAGCGGGAGATACTACGAGCAGTACTTC. Translating it yields CASSSRILTSGRYYEQYF.

The chain combines TRBV28 with TRBJ2-1; D unclear. Trimming cost V 6 bases and J 4 bases, with 4 bases left between them. CDR3 size: 11 residues. CDR1 is MDHEN and CDR2 is SYDVKM in the germline V gene. The CDR3 reads CASRLYNEQFF. CDR3 nucleotides: TGTGCCAGCAGGCTTTACAATGAGCAGTTCTTC.

The rearrangement uses TRBV9 and TRBJ2-3, with D possibly matching TRBD2 (5 bases). V shed 2 bases and J shed 2 bases, with 15 bases lying between them. Germline V gene sequence: CDR1 SGDLS, CDR2 YYNGEE. The CDR3 has 16 amino acids. This chain's CDR3 is CASSVRAGGPTDTQYF. The CDR3 bases are TGTGCCAGCAGCGTTCGGGCGGGCGGGCCCACAGATACGCAGTATTTT.

CDR3 protein: CASSYGPADTQYF. The CDR3, as DNA: TGTGCCAGCAGTTACGGACCAGCAGATACGCAGTATTTT. This chain uses TRBV6-5 with TRBJ2-3; no clear D. V lost 2 bases and J 4 bases, leaving 7 bases between the germline ends. The CDR3 spans 13 residues. The germline V gene encodes CDR1 MNHEY and CDR2 SVGAGI.

The gene calls are TRBV29-1 and TRBJ2-3; possible D gene TRBD2, 6 bases. This CDR3 spans 13 amino acids. V lost 6 bases and J lost 2, with 12 bases in between. Germline assignment: CDR1 SQVTM and CDR2 ANQGSEA. Here the CDR3 reads CSVAGDSTDTQYF. DNA of the CDR3: TGCAGCGTAGCCGGGGACTCCACAGATACGCAGTATTTT.

The DNA of the CDR3 is TGCGCCAGCAGGTGGGACAGAAGCGACGAGCAGTACTTC. As protein: CASRWDRSDEQYF. J is TRBJ2-7 and V is TRBV5-1; 7 nucleotides align to TRBD1. Germline V gene data show CDR1 as SGHRS and CDR2 as YFSETQ. This CDR3 has 13 residues. V shed 5 bases and J 5 bases; nucleotides not matched to a gene: 7.

The chain recombines TRBV11-2 with TRBJ2-3; 7 bases map to TRBD2. Germline V gene lookup returns CDR1 SGHAT and CDR2 FQNNGV. Trimming at V came to 7 bases and at J to 5 bases, leaving 6 bases not matched to a gene. The CDR3 contains 13 residues. Here the CDR3 DNA reads TGTGCCAGCACTCCTGGGGGGGGAGATACGCAGTATTTT. Residues: CASTPGGGDTQYF.

The CDR3 sequence: CASSLGPGAYEQYF. CDR3 coding DNA: TGTGCCAGCAGCTTGGGCCCGGGGGCCTACGAGCAGTACTTC. This chain links TRBV5-4 with TRBJ2-7; TRBD2 might be the D (6 bases). Between the trimmed V and J ends, which lost 0 bases and 2 bases, there was a span of 9 bases. The germline V gene encodes CDR1 SGHNT and CDR2 YYREEE (reference sequence). This CDR3 is built from 14 residues. The whole variable domain, remainder taken from reference TRBV5-4 and TRBJ2-7, is ETGVTQSPTHLIKTRGQQVTLRCSSQSGHNTVSWYQQALGQGPQFIFQYYREEENGRGNFPPRFSGLQFPNYSSELNVNALELDDSALYLCASSLGPGAYEQYFGPGTRLTVT.

This chain uses TRBV4-1 with TRBJ1-2, with 7 bases aligning to TRBD1. Germline CDR1 MGHRA, CDR2 YSYEKL. J gave up 3 bases and V 2 bases, and 3 bases lay outside the gene matches. CDR3 length: 14 residues. The CDR3 nucleotides are TGCGCCAGCAGCCAAAAGACAGGGTACTATGGCTACACCTTC. Translating gives CASSQKTGYYGYTF.

This sequence joins TRBV27 and TRBJ1-4, with D possibly TRBD1 on 5 matching bases. CDR3 size: 14 residues. Germline CDR1 is MNHEY and CDR2 is SMNVEV (reference sequence). Trimming took 6 bases from V and 5 from J, leaving 13 bases between them. In DNA, the CDR3 is TGTGCCAGCAGCCTGACAGCTTTAAATGAAAAACTGTTTTTT. Protein sequence: CASSLTALNEKLFF.

The genes are TRBV28 and TRBJ2-7; D perhaps matches TRBD1 (5 bases). V gave up 3 bases and J gave up 3 bases, with 15 bases separating them. Germline V gives CDR1 MDHEN, CDR2 SYDVKM. This CDR3 has 15 residues. DNA for the CDR3: TGTGCCAGCAGTTTGGAGCAGGGTAGGGTCTACGAGCAGTACTTC. Protein sequence: CASSLEQGRVYEQYF. The full variable domain, rest sourced from reference TRBV28 and TRBJ2-7, is DVKVTQSSRYLVKRTGEKVFLECVQDMDHENMFWYRQDPGLGLRLIYFSYDVKMKEKGDIPEGYSVSREKKERFSLILESASTNQTSMYLCASSLEQGRVYEQYFGPGTRLTVT.

CDR3 sequence: CASSRAGVEQFF. CDR3 DNA: TGTGCCAGCAGTAGAGCGGGAGTTGAGCAGTTCTTC. The chain joins TRBV27 to TRBJ2-1, with 8 bases fitting TRBD2. CDR1 MNHEY and CDR2 SMNVEV come from the germline V gene (reference sequence). V shed 5 bases and J 9 bases; nucleotides not matched to a gene: 3. This CDR3 has 12 amino acids.

The rearrangement links TRBV29-1 to TRBJ1-1, with 9 bases lining up with TRBD1. Losses at the gene ends were 7 bases for V and 2 bases for J; bases not matched to a gene: 8. Germline-derived CDR1 and CDR2 are SQVTM and ANQGSEA. The CDR3 sequence is 14 residues long. The CDR3 sequence is CSGTGTGSNTEAFF. CDR3 coding DNA: TGCAGCGGAACCGGGACAGGGTCAAACACTGAAGCTTTCTTT. The full variable domain, completed using reference TRBV29-1 and TRBJ1-1, is SAVISQKPSRDICQRGTSLTIQCQVDSQVTMMFWYRQQPGQSLTLIATANQGSEATYESGFVIDKFPISRPNLTFSTLTVSNMSPEDSSIYLCSGTGTGSNTEAFFGQGTRLTVV.

The rearrangement uses TRBV5-1 and TRBJ2-7, with TRBD2 matching 14 bases. Germline V gene data show CDR1 as SGHRS and CDR2 as YFSETQ. This CDR3 comprises 16 residues. V trimming: 4 bases; J trimming: 3 bases; junction bases outside the gene matches: 6. The CDR3 loop is CASSTGLAGDYYEQYF. The CDR3 DNA reads TGCGCCAGCAGCACGGGACTAGCGGGGGACTACTACGAGCAGTACTTC.

The chain has TRBV11-2 and TRBJ2-7; D is uncertain. The CDR3 is 16 residues long. The V end was cut by 1 base, the J end by 3 bases, with 16 bases between. Per the germline V gene, CDR1 is SGHAT and CDR2 is FQNNGV. The CDR3 sequence is CASSLATPLVFYEQYF. The DNA for the CDR3 is TGTGCCAGCAGCTTAGCTACCCCATTAGTTTTCTACGAGCAGTACTTC.

The chain carries TRBV27 and TRBJ2-7, with D possibly being TRBD2 (5 bases). The CDR3 is 14 residues long. V lost 2 bases to trimming and J lost 5 bases, with 13 bases between them. Germline CDR1 is MNHEY and CDR2 is SMNVEV (reference sequence). Written as DNA, the CDR3 is TGTGCCAGCAGTTTAAGAGGGCCAGTGGACGAGCAGTACTTC. Its translation: CASSLRGPVDEQYF.

V gene TRBV7-9 combines with J gene TRBJ2-5; the D gene is possibly TRBD2 (5 bases). The CDR3 has 16 residues. The V gene's germline CDR1 is SEHNR and CDR2 FQNEAQ (reference sequence). V gave up 2 bases and J gave up 5 bases, with 18 bases separating them. CDR3 sequence reads: CASSLRAGGLKETQYF. DNA for the CDR3: TGTGCCAGCAGCTTAAGGGCTGGCGGGCTCAAGGAGACCCAGTACTTC.